This TCR beta chain was observed in a study of graft-versus-host responses after intestinal transplantation (dated by TCRdb to 2020 to 2022). General notes on the study: The transplants that recipients got were multivisceral, liver-intestinal, or isolated intestinal. All recipients received anti-thymocyte globulin induction followed by maintenance tacrolimus and steroids for 3 to 4 years. After intestinal transplantation, graft-versus-host and host-versus-graft alloreactive T cell clones were followed in the graft, circulation and bone marrow using bulk TCR-beta CDR3 sequencing. To identify alloreactive clones, pre-transplant mixed lymphocyte reaction products were sequenced and then compared with unstimulated pre-transplant donor and recipient T cells. The cohort enrolled 20 to 25 intestinal transplant recipients, one of whom was a retransplant, and 3 patients without pretransplant specimens were excluded. Donor T cell macrochimerism was defined as a peak of at least 4% donor T cells among recipient peripheral blood mononuclear cells. Rather than being sequenced by the commercial service, samples from three later patients were sequenced in-house on an Illumina MiSeq and processed with MiXCR.

The time point label corresponds to: cells obtained before transplantation from donor or recipient. CD3+CD4+ and CD3+CD8+ populations were FACS-sorted from unstimulated pre-transplant donor and recipient cells taken from spleen or lymph nodes. A remark on this clone: This receptor's antigen is unknown. Nothing much larger sits one base from this clone, and base qualities are not available.

The investigation overall reported the following: High GvH to HvG T cell clonal ratios were observed in the allografts of patients with donor T cell macrochimerism. The relatively low number and heterogeneity of intestinal transplant patients limited the conclusions. Early after transplant, peak levels of circulating GvH clones were found to be associated with declines in HvG clones. GvH clones were detected in recipient bone marrow, and some appeared earlier in ileal mucosa or blood, consistent with an intestinal mucosal origin.

To prepare the library, the immunoSEQ multiplex PCR assay was applied. For most patients, genomic DNA was isolated with the Qiagen DNeasy Blood and Tissue Kit and sent frozen to Adaptive Biotechnologies for TCR sequencing. For most patients, genomic DNA was subjected to high-throughput TCR-beta CDR3 sequencing by Adaptive Biotechnologies. For the original study's pipeline: Adaptive's ImmunoSEQ software was the source of the TCR sequencing data for 18 patients, while a few other patients were processed with MiXCR and VDJtools. To correct CD4 versus CD8 sorting errors, any sequence found in both subsets at a frequency ratio below 5:1 was removed. CDR3 nucleotide sequences shared by donor and recipient were removed because the origin of these sequences could not be assigned. To be classed as alloreactive, a clone needed at least 2-fold expansion over unstimulated cells and a minimum CFSE-low frequency of 0.002% (template counts) or 0.001% (read counts). Clones were considered mappable if detected in sequenced pre-transplant spleen, lymph node, or MLR CFSE-low populations of the donor or recipient. Cumulative frequency of alloreactive clones was calculated as a percentage of all sequences weighted by copy number. The clones in this table, taken by TCRdb from immuneACCESS, are in-frame only. Not every clone is retained; where verified, under half of the shortfall comes from an unresolved V gene, and the cause of the rest is unknown. That table is the source of V, J and clone size, and D and trimming were worked out from the DNA. For this sample there are about 130,000 clones; just over 90% appear just once. The ten largest clones add up to over 0.15% of the sample.

The sequencing here drew on unstimulated CD4+ T cells sorted from spleen or lymph node cells, taken before intestinal transplant. The clonotype originates from a human donor who received an intestinal transplant.

The nucleotide sequence is given as TGTGCCAGCAGTAGCCAGAGCGGCAACTTGAACTATGGCTACACCTTC. This is translated as CASSSQSGNLNYGYTF. This chain joins TRBV7-6 to TRBJ1-2, with the D gene not clear enough to name. Sequences SGHVS (CDR1) and FNYEAQ (CDR2) are obtained from the germline V gene. The trim is 6 bases for V and 2 bases for J, with a gap of 19 bases between the germline ends. The CDR3 goes from the cysteine to the phenylalanine over 16 residues. The kept DNA is CDR3 alone, 48 bases in frame from the first base. Extended through the reference TRBV7-6 and TRBJ1-2 proteins, this CDR3 yields the full variable domain: GAGVSQSPRYKVTKRGQDVALRCDPISGHVSLYWYRQALGQGPEFLTYFNYEAQQDKSGLPNDRFSAERPEGSISTLTIQRTEQRDSAMYRCASSSQSGNLNYGYTFGSGTRLTVV.